This T cell receptor beta chain was retrieved from a study of a mutant IDH1 vaccine in newly diagnosed glioma. At the level of the study: Former treatment meant radiotherapy, temozolomide, or both; the majority had gotten both. Study observations and caveats: Evidence of vaccine-induced immune responses was documented in 85% to 95% of patients. Among top peripheral T cell clonotypes, changes seemed unrelated to pseudoprogression.

In its sample, this clone was seen once. No antigen is known for it. The time point here: baseline, week 1 (first vaccination visit). Treatment denoted: pre-vaccination baseline after standard-of-care therapy. Every donor had a new WHO grade 3 or 4 astrocytoma that was IDH1-mutant, with loss of nuclear ATRX. Germline V gives CDR1 SGHNT, CDR2 YYREEE (reference sequence). The CDR3 has 14 amino acids. Trimming at V came to 3 bases and at J to 3 bases, leaving 3 bases not matched to a gene. The method was immunoSEQ multiplex PCR; TCRdb's version includes in-frame clones alone and lacks a portion of them. The sample lists around 100,000 clones; roughly 80% were seen once.

The sequence was collected from a man aged 35 to 55 with glioma. Some clones in this sample may be carry-over from other donors' samples. The gene calls are TRBV5-4 and TRBJ1-2, with 9 positions matching TRBD1. Sequencing used PBMCs, obtained from a glioma patient treated with radiotherapy, temozolomide or both. CDR3 coding DNA: TGTGCCAGCAGCTCGGGACAGGGCGACTATGGCTACACCTTC. Translated, it gives CASSSGQGDYGYTF.